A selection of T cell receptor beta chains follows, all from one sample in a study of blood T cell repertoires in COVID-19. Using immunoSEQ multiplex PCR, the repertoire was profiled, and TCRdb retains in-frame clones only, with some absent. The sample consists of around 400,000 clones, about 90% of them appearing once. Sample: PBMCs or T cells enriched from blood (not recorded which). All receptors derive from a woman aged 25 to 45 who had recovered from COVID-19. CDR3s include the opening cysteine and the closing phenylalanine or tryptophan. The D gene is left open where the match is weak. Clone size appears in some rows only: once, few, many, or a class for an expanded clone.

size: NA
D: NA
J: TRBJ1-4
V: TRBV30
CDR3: CACIKSAAGGEKLFF
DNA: TGTGCCTGCATTAAGAGTGCAGCGGGGGGTGAAAAACTGTTTTTT

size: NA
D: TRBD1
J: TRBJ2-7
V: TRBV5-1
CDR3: CASSLGTGVSYEQYF
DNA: TGCGCCAGCAGCTTGGGGACAGGGGTCTCCTACGAGCAGTACTTC

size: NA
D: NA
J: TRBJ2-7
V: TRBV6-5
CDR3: CASSYSGGEAEQYF
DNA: TGTGCCAGCAGTTACTCTGGCGGGGAGGCCGAGCAGTACTTC

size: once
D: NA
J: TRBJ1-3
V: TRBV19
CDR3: CASSAGVEGNTIYF
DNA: TGTGCCAGTAGTGCAGGGGTAGAAGGAAACACCATATATTTT

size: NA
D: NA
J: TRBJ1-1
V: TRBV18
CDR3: CASSLYSGYMNTEAFF
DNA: TGTGCCAGCTCCCTCTACTCAGGGTACATGAACACTGAAGCTTTCTTT

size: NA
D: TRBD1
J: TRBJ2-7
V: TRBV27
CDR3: CASSFGGTGDYEQYF
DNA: TGTGCCAGCAGTTTCGGTGGGACAGGGGATTACGAGCAGTACTTC

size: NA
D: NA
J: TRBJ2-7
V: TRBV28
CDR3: CASGQPTYEQYF
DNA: TGTGCCAGCGGACAACCTACCTACGAGCAGTACTTC

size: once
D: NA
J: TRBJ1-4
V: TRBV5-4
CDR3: CASSLESSGIATNEKLFF
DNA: TGTGCCAGCAGCTTGGAGTCGTCCGGGATAGCAACTAATGAAAAACTGTTTTTT

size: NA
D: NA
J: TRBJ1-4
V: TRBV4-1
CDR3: CASSQWGGTENEKLFF
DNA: TGCGCCAGCAGCCAATGGGGGGGGACGGAGAATGAAAAACTGTTTTTT

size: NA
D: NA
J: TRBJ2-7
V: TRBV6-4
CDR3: CASSDSSAAGGHYYEQYF
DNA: TGTGCCAGCAGTGACTCGAGTGCGGCAGGGGGGCATTACTACGAGCAGTACTTC

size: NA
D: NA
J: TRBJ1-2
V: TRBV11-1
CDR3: CASSLEAAGYGYTF
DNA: TGTGCCAGCAGCTTAGAGGCGGCAGGGTATGGCTACACCTTC

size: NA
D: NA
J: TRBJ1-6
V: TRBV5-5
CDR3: CASSSTGLGNSPLHF
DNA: TGTGCCAGCAGCTCAACAGGGTTAGGTAATTCACCCCTCCACTTT

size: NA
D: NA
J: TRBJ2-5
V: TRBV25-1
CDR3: CASSDARQGLQTQYF
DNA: TGTGCCAGCAGTGATGCCCGTCAGGGGCTACAGACCCAGTACTTC

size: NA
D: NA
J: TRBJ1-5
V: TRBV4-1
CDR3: CASSQEGGASSNQPQHF
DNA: TGCGCCAGCAGCCAAGAGGGGGGGGCGTCTAGCAATCAGCCCCAGCATTTT

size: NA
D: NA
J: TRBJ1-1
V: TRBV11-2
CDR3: CASRPTTVGQAFF
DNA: TGTGCCAGCAGGCCCACGACGGTTGGGCAGGCTTTCTTT

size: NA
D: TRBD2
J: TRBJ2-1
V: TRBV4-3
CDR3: CASSQVQGSGAGDEQFF
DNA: TGCGCCAGCAGCCAAGTTCAGGGTAGCGGGGCTGGGGATGAGCAGTTCTTC

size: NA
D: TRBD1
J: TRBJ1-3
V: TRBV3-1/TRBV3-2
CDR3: CASSWTGSNTIYF
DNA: TGTGCCAGCAGTTGGACAGGGAGTAACACCATATATTTT

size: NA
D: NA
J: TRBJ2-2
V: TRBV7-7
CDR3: CASSPPPRTRTNTGELFF
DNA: TGTGCTAGCAGCCCGCCCCCCCGCACAAGAACGAACACCGGGGAGCTGTTTTTT

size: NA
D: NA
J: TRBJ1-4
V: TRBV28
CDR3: CASSFTAGAGWGEKLFF
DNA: TGTGCCAGCAGTTTCACCGCGGGGGCGGGGTGGGGAGAAAAACTGTTTTTT

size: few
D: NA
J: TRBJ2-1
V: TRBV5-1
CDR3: CASSLGDSYNEQFF
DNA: TGCGCCAGCAGCTTGGGTGACAGCTACAATGAGCAGTTCTTC

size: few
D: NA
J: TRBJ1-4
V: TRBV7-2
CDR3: CASSFTGSFYEKLFF
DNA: TGTGCCAGCAGCTTCACAGGGTCCTTCTATGAAAAACTGTTTTTT

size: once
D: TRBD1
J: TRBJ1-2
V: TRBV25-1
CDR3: CASSLGTGAAYGYTF
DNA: TGTGCCAGCAGTCTGGGGACAGGGGCTGCCTATGGCTACACCTTC

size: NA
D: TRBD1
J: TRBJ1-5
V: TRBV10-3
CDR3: CAISPGQGYNQPQHF
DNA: TGTGCCATCAGCCCCGGACAGGGGTACAATCAGCCCCAGCATTTT

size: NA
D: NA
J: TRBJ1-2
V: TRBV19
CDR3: CASRSGIYGYTF
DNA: TGTGCCAGTAGATCGGGGATCTATGGCTACACCTTC

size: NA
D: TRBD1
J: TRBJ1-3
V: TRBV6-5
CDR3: CASLDRRSGNTIYF
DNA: TGTGCCAGCCTGGACAGGCGCTCTGGAAACACCATATATTTT

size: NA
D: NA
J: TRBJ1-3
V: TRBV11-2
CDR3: CASSSLSGNTIYF
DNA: TGTGCCAGCAGCTCTTTGTCGGGAAACACCATATATTTT

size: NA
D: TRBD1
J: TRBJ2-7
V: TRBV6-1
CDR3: CASSVAGQGHKGYEQYF
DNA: TGTGCCAGCAGTGTGGCGGGACAGGGGCATAAGGGCTACGAGCAGTACTTC

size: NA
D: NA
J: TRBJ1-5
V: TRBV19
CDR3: CASTRGGYQPQHF
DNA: TGTGCCAGTACCCGGGGGGGGTATCAGCCCCAGCATTTT

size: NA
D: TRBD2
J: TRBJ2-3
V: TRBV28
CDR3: CASSLRGLLAGGPTDTQYF
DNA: TGTGCCAGCAGTTTGAGGGGCCTACTAGCGGGAGGGCCAACAGATACGCAGTATTTT